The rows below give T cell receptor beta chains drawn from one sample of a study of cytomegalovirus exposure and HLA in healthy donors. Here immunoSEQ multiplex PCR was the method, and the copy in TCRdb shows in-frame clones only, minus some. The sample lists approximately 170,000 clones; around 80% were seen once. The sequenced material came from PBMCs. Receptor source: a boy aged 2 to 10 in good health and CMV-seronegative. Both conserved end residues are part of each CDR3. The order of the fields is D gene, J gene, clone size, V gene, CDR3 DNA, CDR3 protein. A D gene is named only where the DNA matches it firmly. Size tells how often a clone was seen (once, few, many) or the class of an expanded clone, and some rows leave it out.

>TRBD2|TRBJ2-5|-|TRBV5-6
TGTGCCAGCAGCTACTGGACTAGCGGGAGGGCCGGGAATGAGTACTTC
CASSYWTSGRAGNEYF
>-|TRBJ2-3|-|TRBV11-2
TGTGCCAGCAGCTTAGCCCTAGCGACAGATACGCAGTATTTT
CASSLALATDTQYF
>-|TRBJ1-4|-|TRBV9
TGTGCCAGCAGCTCACTCGGGCAGGAGGCTGAAAAACTGTTTTTT
CASSSLGQEAEKLFF
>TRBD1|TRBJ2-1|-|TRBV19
TGTGCCACTGGGGGACAGAGCTCCTACAATGAGCAGTTCTTC
CATGGQSSYNEQFF
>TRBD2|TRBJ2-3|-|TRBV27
TGTGCCAGCAGCCCATTGCGGGGGAGGGTCTACACAGATACGCAGTATTTT
CASSPLRGRVYTDTQYF
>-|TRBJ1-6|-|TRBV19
TGTGCCAGTAGTATTCCCCCCGGGGGGACCTCACCCCTCCACTTT
CASSIPPGGTSPLHF
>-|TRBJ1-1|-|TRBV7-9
TGTGCCAGCAGCTTCGGGGACACCTCAGAAGCTTTCTTT
CASSFGDTSEAFF
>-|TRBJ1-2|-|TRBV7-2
TGTGCCAGCAGCTTAAGCGGGGACCTTTATGGCTACACCTTC
CASSLSGDLYGYTF
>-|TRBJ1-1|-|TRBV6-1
TGTGCCAGCAGTAACAGGATGAACACTGAAGCTTTCTTT
CASSNRMNTEAFF
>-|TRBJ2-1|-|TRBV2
TGTGCCAGCAGTGGACAGCGAAGATCGAATGAGCAGTTCTTC
CASSGQRRSNEQFF
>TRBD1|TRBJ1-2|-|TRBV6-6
TGTGCCAGCAGTAATCCGGGACAGGGGGACTATGGCTACACCTTC
CASSNPGQGDYGYTF
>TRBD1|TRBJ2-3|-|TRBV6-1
TGTGCCAGCAAGGCCCGACAGGGGGGCACAGATACGCAGTATTTT
CASKARQGGTDTQYF
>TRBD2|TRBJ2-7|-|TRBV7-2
TGTGCCAGCAGCCACAGGACTAGCGCTGGCTACGAGCAGTACTTC
CASSHRTSAGYEQYF
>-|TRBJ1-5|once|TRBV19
TGTGCCAGTAGTAGGCGAGACTTAAATCAGCCCCAGCATTTT
CASSRRDLNQPQHF
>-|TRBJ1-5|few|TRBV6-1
TGTGCCAGCAGTGAATCAGGAAAAGTGCCCCAGCATTTT
CASSESGKVPQHF
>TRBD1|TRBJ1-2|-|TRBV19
TGTGCCAGTAGTATGAAGAGGACAGGGGGGAACTATGGCTACACCTTC
CASSMKRTGGNYGYTF
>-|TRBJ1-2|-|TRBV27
TGTGCCAGCAGTTATAAGGGGTCGGGCTATGGCTACACCTTC
CASSYKGSGYGYTF
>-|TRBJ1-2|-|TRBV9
TGTGCCAGCAGCGTAGGTCCAGGGGCTGATGGCTACACCTTC
CASSVGPGADGYTF
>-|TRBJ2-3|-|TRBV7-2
TGTGCCAGCAGCTTAGTGGGTACAGTTAGCACAGATACGCAGTATTTT
CASSLVGTVSTDTQYF
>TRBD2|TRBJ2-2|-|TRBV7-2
TGTGCCAGCAGCCTAGGGGGCAGCGGGAGGGGGACCGGGGAGCTGTTTTTT
CASSLGGSGRGTGELFF
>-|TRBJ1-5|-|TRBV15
TGTGCCACCAGCACAGCGGGACGGATACCCTATAGCAATCAGCCCCAGCATTTT
CATSTAGRIPYSNQPQHF
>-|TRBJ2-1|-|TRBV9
TGTGCCAGCAGCGCTAGACTCAACAATGAGCAGTTCTTC
CASSARLNNEQFF
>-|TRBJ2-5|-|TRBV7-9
TGTGCCAGCAGCTTAGGACAGGTTCTTCAAGAGACCCAGTACTTC
CASSLGQVLQETQYF
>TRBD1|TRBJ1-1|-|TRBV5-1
TGCGCCAGTAGACAGGGGGTAAACACTGAAGCTTTCTTT
CASRQGVNTEAFF
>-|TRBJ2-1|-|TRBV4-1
TGCGCCAGCAGCCAAAAGGCTACCGACAGAGTCATCTACAATGAGCAGTTCTTC
CASSQKATDRVIYNEQFF
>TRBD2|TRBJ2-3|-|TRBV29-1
TGCAGCTTTCGGACTAGCGGGGGGCCCGACCTCCCAAGCACAGATACGCAGTATTTT
CSFRTSGGPDLPSTDTQYF
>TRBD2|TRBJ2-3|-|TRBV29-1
TGCAGCGTTGAAGATCGCGCGGGGGGTTTTACAGATACGCAGTATTTT
CSVEDRAGGFTDTQYF
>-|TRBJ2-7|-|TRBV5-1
TGCGCCAGCAGCTTGATTCAGGGTCACGAGCAGTACTTC
CASSLIQGHEQYF
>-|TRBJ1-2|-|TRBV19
TGTGCCAGTAGTCCAGGCCAAAAAGTGTTTGGCTACACCTTC
CASSPGQKVFGYTF
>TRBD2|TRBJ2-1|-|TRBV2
TGTGCCTCCCTAGCGGGGTCTGGAGGGGGCGAGCAGTTCTTC
CASLAGSGGGEQFF
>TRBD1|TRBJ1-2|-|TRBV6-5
TGTGCCAGCAGCAATAGACAGGGGTATGGCTACACCTTC
CASSNRQGYGYTF
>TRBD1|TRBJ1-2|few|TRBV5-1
TGCGCCAGCAGCCCTGGGACAGGCCCCACCTATGGCTACACCTTC
CASSPGTGPTYGYTF
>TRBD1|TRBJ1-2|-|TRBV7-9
TGTGCCAGCAGCCCGGGACAGGGCTATGGCTACACCTTC
CASSPGQGYGYTF
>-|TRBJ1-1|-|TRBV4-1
TGCGCCAGCAGCCAAGATTGGGGGGGAGGTGAAGCTTTCTTT
CASSQDWGGGEAFF
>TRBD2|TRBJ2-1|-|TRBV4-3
TGCGCCAGCAGCCAAGATAACGGCGCGGGACTAGCGGGAATGTCTGAGCAGTTCTTC
CASSQDNGAGLAGMSEQFF
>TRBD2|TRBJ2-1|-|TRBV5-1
TGCGCCAGCAGCTTTGATAGCGGGGGCCTCTATGGTGAGCAGTTCTTC
CASSFDSGGLYGEQFF
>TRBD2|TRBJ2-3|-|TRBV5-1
TGCGCCAGCAGGCTACTAGCGGGAAGCCTCCATAGCACAGATACGCAGTATTTT
CASRLLAGSLHSTDTQYF
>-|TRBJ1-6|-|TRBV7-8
TGTGCCAGCAGCGCGAGCTCCTATAATTCACCCCTCCACTTT
CASSASSYNSPLHF
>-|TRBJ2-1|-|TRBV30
TGTGCCTGGAGTCCGCAGGGAAATGAGCAGTTCTTC
CAWSPQGNEQFF
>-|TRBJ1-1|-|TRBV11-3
TGTGCCAGCAGCTTATCGCCGGGCACTGAAGCTTTCTTT
CASSLSPGTEAFF
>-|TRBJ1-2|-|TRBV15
TGTGCCACCAGCAACGACAGTGGCTACACCTTC
CATSNDSGYTF
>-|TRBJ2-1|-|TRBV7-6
TGTGCCAGCAGCTACGGGGGGCCTCTGAATGAGCAGTTCTTC
CASSYGGPLNEQFF
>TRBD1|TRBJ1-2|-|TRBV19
TGTGCCAGTAGTCCAGGGACAGCCAACTATGGCTACACCTTC
CASSPGTANYGYTF
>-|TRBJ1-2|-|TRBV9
TGTGCCAGCAGCCCGGGGGGCGGGGTAAATGGCTACACCTTC
CASSPGGGVNGYTF
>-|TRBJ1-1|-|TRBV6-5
TGTGCCAGCAGTTACTCGGTGGAACAGGGGAACACTGAAGCTTTCTTT
CASSYSVEQGNTEAFF
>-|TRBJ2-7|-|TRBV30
TGTGCCTGGAGTGCGTGGGACTTCGGCGAGCAGTACTTC
CAWSAWDFGEQYF
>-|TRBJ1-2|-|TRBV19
TGTGCCAGTAGCCTAACAGGGTCGGAAGGCTACACCTTC
CASSLTGSEGYTF
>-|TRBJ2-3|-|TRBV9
TGTGCCAGCAGCGTAGGAGGCGGAGATACGCAGTATTTT
CASSVGGGDTQYF
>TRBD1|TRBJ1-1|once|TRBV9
TGTGCCAGCTCCCAAGGGGGCCGGAGGACTGAAGCTTTCTTT
CASSQGGRRTEAFF
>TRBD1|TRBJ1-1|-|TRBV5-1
TGCGCCAGCAGCCCACAGGGGCTGAACACTGAAGCTTTCTTT
CASSPQGLNTEAFF
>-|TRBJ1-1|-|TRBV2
TGTGCCAGCAAGGACAGACTCTCGGGGGCTTTCTTT
CASKDRLSGAFF
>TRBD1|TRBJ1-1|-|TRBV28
TGTGCCAGCAGTTCCGACCGGGACAGGGAGAACACTGAAGCTTTCTTT
CASSSDRDRENTEAFF
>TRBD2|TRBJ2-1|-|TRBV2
TGTGCCAGCAGTGATGCGGCAGGGGGGACTAGCGGGAGAGGTGAGCAGTTCTTC
CASSDAAGGTSGRGEQFF